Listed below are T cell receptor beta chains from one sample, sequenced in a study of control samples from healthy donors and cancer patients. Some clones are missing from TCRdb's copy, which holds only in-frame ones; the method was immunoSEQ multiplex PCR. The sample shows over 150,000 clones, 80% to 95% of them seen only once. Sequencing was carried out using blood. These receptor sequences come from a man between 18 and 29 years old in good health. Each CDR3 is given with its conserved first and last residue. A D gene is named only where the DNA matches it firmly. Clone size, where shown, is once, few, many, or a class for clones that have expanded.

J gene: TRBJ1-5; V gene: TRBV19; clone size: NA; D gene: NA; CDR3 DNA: TGTGCCAGTAGTATAGATAGGGCTGGGCAGGGCGCTCAGCATTTT; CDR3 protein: CASSIDRAGQGAQHF
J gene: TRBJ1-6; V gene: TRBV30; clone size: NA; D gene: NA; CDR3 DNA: TGTGCCTGGACCCCGGACGGATTCTCCTATAATTCACCCCTCCACTTT; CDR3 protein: CAWTPDGFSYNSPLHF
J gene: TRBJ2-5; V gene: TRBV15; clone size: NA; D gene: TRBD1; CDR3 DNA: TGTGCCACCAGCAGAGCGACAGGGATGGAGACCCAGTACTTC; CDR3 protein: CATSRATGMETQYF
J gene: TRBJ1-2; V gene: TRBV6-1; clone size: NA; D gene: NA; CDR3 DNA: TGTGCCAGCAGTGAAGGGGCCGCGGGGGGGGTCTATGGCTACACCTTC; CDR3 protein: CASSEGAAGGVYGYTF
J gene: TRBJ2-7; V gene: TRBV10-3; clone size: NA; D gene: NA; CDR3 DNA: TGTGCCATCAGTGAGTCGGCTGACTACGAGCAGTACTTC; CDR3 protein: CAISESADYEQYF
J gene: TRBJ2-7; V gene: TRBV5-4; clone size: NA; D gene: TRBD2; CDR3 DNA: TGTGCCAGCAGCCCTGGACTAGCGCTTACCTACGAGCAGTACTTC; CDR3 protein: CASSPGLALTYEQYF
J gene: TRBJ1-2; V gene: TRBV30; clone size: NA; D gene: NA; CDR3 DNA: TGTGCCTGGACCCGGTCCCCGGGCCCTAACTATGGCTACACCTTC; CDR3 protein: CAWTRSPGPNYGYTF
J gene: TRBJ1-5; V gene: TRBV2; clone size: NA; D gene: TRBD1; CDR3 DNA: TGTGCCAGTCGGGACAGCCGCAATCAGCCCCAGCATTTT; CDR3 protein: CASRDSRNQPQHF
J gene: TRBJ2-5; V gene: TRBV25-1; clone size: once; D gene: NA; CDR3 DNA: TGTGCCAGCTTGGACCCTTTCGGAACCCAGTACTTC; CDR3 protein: CASLDPFGTQYF
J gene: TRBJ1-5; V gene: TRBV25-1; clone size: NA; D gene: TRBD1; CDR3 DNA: TGTGCCAGCAGTGGGTCGGGGACAGGGAAAAATCAGCCCCAGCATTTT; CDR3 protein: CASSGSGTGKNQPQHF
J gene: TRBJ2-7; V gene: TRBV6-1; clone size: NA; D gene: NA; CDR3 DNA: TGTGCCAGCAGTGAAGCCCGGGGGCCTCGGGACCGACCCTACGAGCAGTACTTC; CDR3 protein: CASSEARGPRDRPYEQYF
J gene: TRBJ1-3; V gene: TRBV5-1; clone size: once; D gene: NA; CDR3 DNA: TGCGCCAGCAGCTTGGGTGCGGAGGTAGTTGGAAACACCATATATTTT; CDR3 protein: CASSLGAEVVGNTIYF
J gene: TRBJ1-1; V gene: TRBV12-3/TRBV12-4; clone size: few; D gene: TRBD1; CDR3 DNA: TGTGCCAGCAGTTTTAGGGACAGATCTGAAGCTTTCTTT; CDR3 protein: CASSFRDRSEAFF
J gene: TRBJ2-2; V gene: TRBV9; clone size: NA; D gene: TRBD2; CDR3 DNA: TGTGCCAGCAGCTTTAGCGGGGGGGCTTTCACCGGGGAGCTGTTTTTT; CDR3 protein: CASSFSGGAFTGELFF
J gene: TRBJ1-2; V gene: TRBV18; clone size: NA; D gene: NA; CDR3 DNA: TGTGCCAGCTCACCACCGGTAAAAGGGGACCCTGGCTACACCTTC; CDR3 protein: CASSPPVKGDPGYTF
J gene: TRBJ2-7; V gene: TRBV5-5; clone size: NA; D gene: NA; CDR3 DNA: TGTGCCAGCAGCTTGTACGGGTACGAGCAGTACTTC; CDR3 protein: CASSLYGYEQYF
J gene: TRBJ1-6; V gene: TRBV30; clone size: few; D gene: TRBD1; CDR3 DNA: TGTGCCTGGAGTAAAACTCCCGGGACAGGCAATTCACCCCTCCACTTT; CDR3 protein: CAWSKTPGTGNSPLHF
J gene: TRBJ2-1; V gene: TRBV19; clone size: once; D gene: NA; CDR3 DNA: TGTGCCAGTAGTATTATGCTATCGGATATTAACTACAATGAGCAGTTCTTC; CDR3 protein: CASSIMLSDINYNEQFF
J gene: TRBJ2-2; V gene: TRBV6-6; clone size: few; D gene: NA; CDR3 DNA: TGTGCCAGCATGATAGGAACCACCATGAACACCGGGGAGCTGTTTTTT; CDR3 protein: CASMIGTTMNTGELFF
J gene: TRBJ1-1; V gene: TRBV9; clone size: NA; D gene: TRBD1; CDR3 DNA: TGTGCCAGCAGCGTGATGGGACAGTCAAACACTGAAGCTTTCTTT; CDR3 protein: CASSVMGQSNTEAFF
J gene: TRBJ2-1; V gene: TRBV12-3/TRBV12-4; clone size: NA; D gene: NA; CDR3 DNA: TGTGCCAGCAGTTTACCCGTCGGCCATGAGCAGTTCTTC; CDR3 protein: CASSLPVGHEQFF
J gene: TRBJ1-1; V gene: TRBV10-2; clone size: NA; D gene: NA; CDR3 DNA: TGCGCCAGCAACGTCAGGGGTAGGGGTAACACTGAAGCTTTCTTT; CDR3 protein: CASNVRGRGNTEAFF
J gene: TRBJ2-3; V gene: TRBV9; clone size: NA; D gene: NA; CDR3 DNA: TGTGCCAGCAGCGTAGACTCGCCTCCCACAGATACGCAGTATTTT; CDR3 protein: CASSVDSPPTDTQYF
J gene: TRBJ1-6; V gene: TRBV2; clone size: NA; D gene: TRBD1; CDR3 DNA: TGTGCCAGCAGTGAAGGGACAGGGCAGAATTCACCCCTCCACTTT; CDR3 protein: CASSEGTGQNSPLHF
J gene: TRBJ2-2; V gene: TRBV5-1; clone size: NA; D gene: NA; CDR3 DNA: TGCGCCAGCGGGACGGAGACGAACACCGGGGAGCTGTTTTTT; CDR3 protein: CASGTETNTGELFF
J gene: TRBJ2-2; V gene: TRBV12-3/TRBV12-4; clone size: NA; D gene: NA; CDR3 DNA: TGTGTCAGCAGTCCCCCGATTGGGGAGCTGTTTTTT; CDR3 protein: CVSSPPIGELFF
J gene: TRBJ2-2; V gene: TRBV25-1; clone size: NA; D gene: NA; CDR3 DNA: TGTGCCACCCAGAAAGAGGCCGTGAACACCGGGGAGCTGTTTTTT; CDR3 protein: CATQKEAVNTGELFF
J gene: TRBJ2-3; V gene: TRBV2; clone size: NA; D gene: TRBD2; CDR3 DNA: TGTGCCAGCTCGGAAAGGCTAGCGGACACAGATACGCAGTATTTT; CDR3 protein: CASSERLADTDTQYF
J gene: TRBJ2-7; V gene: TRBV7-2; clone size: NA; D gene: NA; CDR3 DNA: TGTGCCAGCAGCCTAGGGCGACATAGCACCTACGAGCAGTACTTC; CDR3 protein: CASSLGRHSTYEQYF
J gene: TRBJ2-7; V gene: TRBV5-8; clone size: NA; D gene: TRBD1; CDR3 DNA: TGTGCCAGCAGCATGGGGGACAGCTTCTACGAGCAGTACTTC; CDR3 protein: CASSMGDSFYEQYF
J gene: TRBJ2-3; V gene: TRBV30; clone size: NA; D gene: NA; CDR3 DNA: TGTGCCTGGATGAGACACACAGATACGCAGTATTTT; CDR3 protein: CAWMRHTDTQYF
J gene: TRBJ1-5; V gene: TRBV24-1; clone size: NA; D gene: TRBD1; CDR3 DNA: TGTGCCACCAGTGATTTGGCCTGGACAGGGACCCAGCCCCAGCATTTT; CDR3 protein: CATSDLAWTGTQPQHF
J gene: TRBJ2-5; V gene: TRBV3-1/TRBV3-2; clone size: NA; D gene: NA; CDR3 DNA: TGTGCCAGCAGCTCCTATTCACGGGAGACCCAGTACTTC; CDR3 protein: CASSSYSRETQYF
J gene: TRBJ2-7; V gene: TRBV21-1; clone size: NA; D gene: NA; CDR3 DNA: TGTGCCAGCAGCAAATTGAGTGGGTTCGGGACCCGTGCTTACGAGCAGTACTTC; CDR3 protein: CASSKLSGFGTRAYEQYF
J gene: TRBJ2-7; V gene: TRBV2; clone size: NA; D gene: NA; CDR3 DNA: TGTGCCAGCAGGGTGTCCTACGAGCAGTACTTC; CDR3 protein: CASRVSYEQYF
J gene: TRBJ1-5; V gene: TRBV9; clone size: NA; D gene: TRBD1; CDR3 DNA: TGCGCCAGCAGCGTCGGGACAGGGGGCATTCAGCCCCAGCATTTT; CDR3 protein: CASSVGTGGIQPQHF
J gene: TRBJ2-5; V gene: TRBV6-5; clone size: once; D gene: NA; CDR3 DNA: TGTGCCAGCAGTTACGGGACCGGGAAAGAAGAGACCCAGTACTTC; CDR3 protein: CASSYGTGKEETQYF
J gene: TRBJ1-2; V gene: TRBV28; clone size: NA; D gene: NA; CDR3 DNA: TGTGCCATTCAGCGGGACTATGGCTACACCTTC; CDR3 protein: CAIQRDYGYTF
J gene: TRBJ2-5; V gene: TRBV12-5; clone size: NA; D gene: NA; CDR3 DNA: TGTGCTAGTGGTTTGTTACGGGAGACCCAGTACTTC; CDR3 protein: CASGLLRETQYF
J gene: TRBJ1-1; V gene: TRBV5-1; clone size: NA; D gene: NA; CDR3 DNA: TGCGCCAGCAGATACGGCCTGAACACTGAAGCTTTCTTT; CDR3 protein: CASRYGLNTEAFF
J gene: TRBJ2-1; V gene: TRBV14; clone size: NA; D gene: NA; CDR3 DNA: TGTGCCAGCAGCCGAGACACCCGCCAGCAGTTCTTC; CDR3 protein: CASSRDTRQQFF
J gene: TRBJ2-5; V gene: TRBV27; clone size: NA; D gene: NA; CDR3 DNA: TGTGCCAGCAGTGTACGGGAGTCGGGGACCCAGTACTTC; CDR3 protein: CASSVRESGTQYF
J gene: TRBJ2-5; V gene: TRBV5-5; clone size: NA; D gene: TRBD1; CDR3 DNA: TGTGCCAGCAGTCAGACAGGGATAGGAGAGACCCAGTACTTC; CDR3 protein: CASSQTGIGETQYF
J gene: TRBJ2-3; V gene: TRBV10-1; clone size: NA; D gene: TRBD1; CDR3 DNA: TGCGCCAGCAGACCCGGGACAGGGGGCTCAGATACGCAGTATTTT; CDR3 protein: CASRPGTGGSDTQYF
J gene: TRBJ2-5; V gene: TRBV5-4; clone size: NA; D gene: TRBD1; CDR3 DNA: TGTGCCAGCAGCTCGGCAGTTGCAGGGGGTTCCCCTACCCAGTACTTC; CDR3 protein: CASSSAVAGGSPTQYF
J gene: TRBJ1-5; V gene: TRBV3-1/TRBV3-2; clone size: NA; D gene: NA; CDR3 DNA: TGTGCCAGCAGCCAGGGGGGAAATCAGCCCCAGCATTTT; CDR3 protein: CASSQGGNQPQHF
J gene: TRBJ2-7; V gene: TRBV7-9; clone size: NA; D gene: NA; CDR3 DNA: TGTGCCAGCAACCCCCCCGGGGCTAGTGGAGGTTACGAGCAGTACTTC; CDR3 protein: CASNPPGASGGYEQYF